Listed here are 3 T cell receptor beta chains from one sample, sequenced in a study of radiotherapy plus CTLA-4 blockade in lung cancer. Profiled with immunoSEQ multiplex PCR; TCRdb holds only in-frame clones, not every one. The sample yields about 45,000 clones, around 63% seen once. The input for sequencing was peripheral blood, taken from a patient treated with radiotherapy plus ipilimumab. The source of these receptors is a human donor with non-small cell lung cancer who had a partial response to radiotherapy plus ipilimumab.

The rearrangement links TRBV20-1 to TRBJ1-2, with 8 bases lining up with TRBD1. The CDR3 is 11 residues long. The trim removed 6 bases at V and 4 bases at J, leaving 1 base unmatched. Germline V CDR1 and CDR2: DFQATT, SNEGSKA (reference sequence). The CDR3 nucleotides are TGCAGTGCCGACAGGGGCTATGGCTACACCTTC. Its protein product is CSADRGYGYTF.

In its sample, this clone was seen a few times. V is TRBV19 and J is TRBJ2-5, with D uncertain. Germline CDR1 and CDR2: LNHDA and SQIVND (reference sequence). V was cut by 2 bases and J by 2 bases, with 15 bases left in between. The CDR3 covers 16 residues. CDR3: CASSISPRVPQETQYF. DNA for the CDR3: TGTGCCAGTAGTATATCGCCCCGGGTCCCGCAAGAGACCCAGTACTTC.

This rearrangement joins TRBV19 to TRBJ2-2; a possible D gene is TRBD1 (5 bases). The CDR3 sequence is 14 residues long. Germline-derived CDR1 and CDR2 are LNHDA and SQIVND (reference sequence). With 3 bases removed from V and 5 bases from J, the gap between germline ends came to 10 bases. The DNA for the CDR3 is TGTGCCAGTAGTATCCCCCAGGGAACCGGGGAGCTGTTTTTT. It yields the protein CASSIPQGTGELFF.